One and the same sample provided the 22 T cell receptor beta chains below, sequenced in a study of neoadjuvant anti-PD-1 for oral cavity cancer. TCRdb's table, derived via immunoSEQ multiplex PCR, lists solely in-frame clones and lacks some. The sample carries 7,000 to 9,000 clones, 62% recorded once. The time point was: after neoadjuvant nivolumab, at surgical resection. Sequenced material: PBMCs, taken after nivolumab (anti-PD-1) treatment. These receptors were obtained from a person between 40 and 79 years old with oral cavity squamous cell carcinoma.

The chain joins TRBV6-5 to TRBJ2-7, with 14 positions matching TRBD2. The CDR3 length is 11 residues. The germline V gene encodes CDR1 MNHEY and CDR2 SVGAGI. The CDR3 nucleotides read TGTGTCACCTCCGGGACTAGCGGGGGAGGCGTC. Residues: CVTSGTSGGGV.

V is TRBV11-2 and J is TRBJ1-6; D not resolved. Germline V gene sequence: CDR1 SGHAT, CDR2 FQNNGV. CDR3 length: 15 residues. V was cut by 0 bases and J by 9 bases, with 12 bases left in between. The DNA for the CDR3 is TGTGCCAGCAGCTTAGATCTCCTGGCGGGTTCACCCCTCCACTTT. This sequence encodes CASSLDLLAGSPLHF.

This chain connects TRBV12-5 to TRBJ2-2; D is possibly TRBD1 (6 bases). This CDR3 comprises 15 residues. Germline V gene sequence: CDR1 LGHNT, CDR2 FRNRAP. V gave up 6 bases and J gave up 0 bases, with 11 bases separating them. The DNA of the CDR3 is TGTGCTAGTGGACGAGGACAGACGAACACCGGGGAGCTGTTTTTT. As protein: CASGRGQTNTGELFF.

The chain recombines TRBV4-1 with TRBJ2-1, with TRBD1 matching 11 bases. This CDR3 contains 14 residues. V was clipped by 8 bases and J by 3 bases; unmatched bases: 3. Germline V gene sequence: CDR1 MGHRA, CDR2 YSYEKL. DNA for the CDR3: TGCGCCAGCGGACAGGGGGCTAACTACAATGAGCAGTTCTTC. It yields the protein CASGQGANYNEQFF.

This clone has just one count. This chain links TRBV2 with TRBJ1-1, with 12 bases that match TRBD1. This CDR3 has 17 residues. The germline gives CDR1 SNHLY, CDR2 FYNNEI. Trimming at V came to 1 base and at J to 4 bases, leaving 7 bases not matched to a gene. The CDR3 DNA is TGTGCCAGCAGTGAAGAGGGCAGGGGACAGGGGGCCACTGAAGCTTTCTTT. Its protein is CASSEEGRGQGATEAFF. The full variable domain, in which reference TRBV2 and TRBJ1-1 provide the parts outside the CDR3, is EPEVTQTPSHQVTQMGQEVILRCVPISNHLYFYWYRQILGQKVEFLVSFYNNEISEKSEIFDDQFSVERPDGSNFTLKIRSTKLEDSAMYFCASSEEGRGQGATEAFFGQGTRLTVV.

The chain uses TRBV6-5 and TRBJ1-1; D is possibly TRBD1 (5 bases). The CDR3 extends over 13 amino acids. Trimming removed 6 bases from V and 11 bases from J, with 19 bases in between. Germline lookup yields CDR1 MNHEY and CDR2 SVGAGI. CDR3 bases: TGTGCCAGCAGCTCCCAGGGAGGGGAGAGGGCTTTCTTT. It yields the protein CASSSQGGERAFF.

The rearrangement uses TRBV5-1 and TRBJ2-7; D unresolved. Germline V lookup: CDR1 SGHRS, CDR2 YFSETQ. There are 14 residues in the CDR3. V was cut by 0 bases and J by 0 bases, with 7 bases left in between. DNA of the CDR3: TGCGCCAGCAGCTTGGACGAGAGCTCCTACGAGCAGTACTTC. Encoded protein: CASSLDESSYEQYF.

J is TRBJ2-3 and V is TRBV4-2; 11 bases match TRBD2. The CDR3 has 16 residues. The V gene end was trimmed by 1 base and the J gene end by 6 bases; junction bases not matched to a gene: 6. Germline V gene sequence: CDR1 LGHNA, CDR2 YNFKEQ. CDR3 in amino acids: CASSQGLAGGGDTQYF. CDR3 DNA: TGTGCCAGCAGCCAAGGTCTAGCGGGGGGCGGCGATACGCAGTATTTT.

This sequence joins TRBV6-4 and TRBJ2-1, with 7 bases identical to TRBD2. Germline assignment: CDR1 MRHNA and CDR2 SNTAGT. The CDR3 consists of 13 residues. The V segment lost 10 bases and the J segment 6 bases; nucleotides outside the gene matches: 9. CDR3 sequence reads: CATSAGLANEQFF. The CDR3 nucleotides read TGTGCCACCTCAGCGGGACTGGCCAATGAGCAGTTCTTC.

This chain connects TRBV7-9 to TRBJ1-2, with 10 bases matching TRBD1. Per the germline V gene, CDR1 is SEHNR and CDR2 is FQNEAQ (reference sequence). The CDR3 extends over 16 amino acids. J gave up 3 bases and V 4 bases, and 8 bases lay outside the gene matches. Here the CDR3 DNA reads TGTGCCAGCAGCTCTCCGACAGGGGGCGGAGACTATGGCTACACCTTC. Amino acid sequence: CASSSPTGGGDYGYTF.

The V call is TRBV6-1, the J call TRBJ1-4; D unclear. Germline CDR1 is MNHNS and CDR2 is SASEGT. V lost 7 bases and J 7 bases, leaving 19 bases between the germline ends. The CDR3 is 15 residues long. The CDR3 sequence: CASIADVGEGEKLFF. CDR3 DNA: TGTGCCAGCATCGCCGACGTGGGTGAGGGTGAAAAACTGTTTTTT.

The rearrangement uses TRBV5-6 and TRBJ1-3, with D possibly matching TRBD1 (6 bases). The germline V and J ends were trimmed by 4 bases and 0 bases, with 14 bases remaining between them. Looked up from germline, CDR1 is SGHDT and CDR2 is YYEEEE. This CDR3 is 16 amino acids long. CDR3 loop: CASSGLQGSSGNTIYF. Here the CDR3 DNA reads TGTGCCAGCAGCGGGCTACAGGGTAGCTCTGGAAACACCATATATTTT.

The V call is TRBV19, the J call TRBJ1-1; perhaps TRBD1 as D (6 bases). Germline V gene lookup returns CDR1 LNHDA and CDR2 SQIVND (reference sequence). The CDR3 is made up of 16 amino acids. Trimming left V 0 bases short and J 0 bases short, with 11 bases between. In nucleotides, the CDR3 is TGTGCCAGTAGTATAGACCAATACAGGGTGAACACTGAAGCTTTCTTT. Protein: CASSIDQYRVNTEAFF.

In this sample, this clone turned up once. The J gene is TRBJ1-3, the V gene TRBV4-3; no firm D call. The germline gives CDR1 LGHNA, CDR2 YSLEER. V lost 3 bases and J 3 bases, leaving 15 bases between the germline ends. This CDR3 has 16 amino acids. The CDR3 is CASSHTPYSGGNTIYF. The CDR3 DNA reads TGCGCCAGCAGCCACACTCCTTACTCCGGTGGAAACACCATATATTTT.

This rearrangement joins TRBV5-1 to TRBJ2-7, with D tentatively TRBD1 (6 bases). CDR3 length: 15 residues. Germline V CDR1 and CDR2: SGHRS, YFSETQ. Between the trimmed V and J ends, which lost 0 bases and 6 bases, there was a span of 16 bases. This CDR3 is CASSLAGDPRREQYF. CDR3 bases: TGCGCCAGCAGCTTGGCAGGGGACCCCCGGCGCGAGCAGTACTTC. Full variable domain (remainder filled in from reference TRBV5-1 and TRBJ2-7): KAGVTQTPRYLIKTRGQQVTLSCSPISGHRSVSWYQQTPGQGLQFLFEYFSETQRNKGNFPGRFSGRQFSNSRSEMNVSTLELGDSALYLCASSLAGDPRREQYFGPGTRLTVT.

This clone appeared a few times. For the CDR3, the DNA is TGCGCCAGCAGTCCGGGACAGAATCAGCCCCAGCATTTT. Amino acid sequence: CASSPGQNQPQHF. J is TRBJ1-5 and V is TRBV10-1; 7 bases are a match to TRBD1. V lost 5 bases, J lost 4 bases, and 2 bases stayed unmatched. Germline lookup yields CDR1 WNHNN and CDR2 SYGVQD (reference sequence). The CDR3 is made up of 13 amino acids.

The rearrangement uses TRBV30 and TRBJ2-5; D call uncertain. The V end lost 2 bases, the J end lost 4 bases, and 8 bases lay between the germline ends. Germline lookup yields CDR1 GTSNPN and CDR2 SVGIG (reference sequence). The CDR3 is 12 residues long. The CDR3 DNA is TGTGCCTGGAGTAACTGGGCAGAGACCCAGTACTTC. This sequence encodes CAWSNWAETQYF.

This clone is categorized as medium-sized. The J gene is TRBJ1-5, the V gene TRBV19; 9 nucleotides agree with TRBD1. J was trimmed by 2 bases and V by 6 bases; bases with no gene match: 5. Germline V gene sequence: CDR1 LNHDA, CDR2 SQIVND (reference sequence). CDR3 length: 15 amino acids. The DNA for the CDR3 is TGTGCCAGTAGAAACAGGGGGCACGGCAATCAGCCCCAGCATTTT. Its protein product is CASRNRGHGNQPQHF.

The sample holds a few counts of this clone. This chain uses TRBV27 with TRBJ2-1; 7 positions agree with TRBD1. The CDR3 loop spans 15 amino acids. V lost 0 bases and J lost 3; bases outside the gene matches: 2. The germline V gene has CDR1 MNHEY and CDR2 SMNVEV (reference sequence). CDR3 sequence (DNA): TGTGCCAGCAGTTTATCGGGACAGAACTACAATGAGCAGTTCTTC. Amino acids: CASSLSGQNYNEQFF.

CDR3 loop: CASSFRQGHNQPQHF. In DNA, the CDR3 is TGTGCCAGCAGCTTCCGACAGGGACACAATCAGCCCCAGCATTTT. The chain joins TRBV7-6 to TRBJ1-5, with TRBD1 matching over 7 bases. This CDR3 spans 15 amino acids. Germline V gene data show CDR1 as SGHVS and CDR2 as FNYEAQ. J gave up 3 bases and V 3 bases, and 5 bases lay outside the gene matches.

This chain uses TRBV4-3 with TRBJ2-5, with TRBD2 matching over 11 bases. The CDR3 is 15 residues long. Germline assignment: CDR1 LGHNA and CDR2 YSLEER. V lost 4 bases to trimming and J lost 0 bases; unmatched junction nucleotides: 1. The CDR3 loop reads CASSRTSGHQETQYF. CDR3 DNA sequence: TGCGCCAGCAGCCGGACTAGCGGGCACCAAGAGACCCAGTACTTC.

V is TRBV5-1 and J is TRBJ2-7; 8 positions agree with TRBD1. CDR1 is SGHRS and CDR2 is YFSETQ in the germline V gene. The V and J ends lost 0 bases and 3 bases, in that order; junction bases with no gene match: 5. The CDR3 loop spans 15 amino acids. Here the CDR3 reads CASSLVATGDYEQYF. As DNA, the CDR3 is TGCGCCAGCAGCTTGGTTGCGACAGGGGACTACGAGCAGTACTTC.